The source of this T cell receptor (beta chain) is a study of tissue T cells after allogeneic stem cell transplantation. Study in general: Viable blood and marrow gave sorted CD3+ T cells if numbers allowed.

This research-autopsy study prospectively enrolled adult allogeneic hematopoietic cell transplant recipients with steroid-refractory graft-versus-host disease. All graft-versus-host disease patients had gastrointestinal involvement and received several lines of directed therapy. Study-wide findings and caveats: The patient cohort was small and clinically heterogeneous, with limited sampling depth.

The protocol was immunoSEQ multiplex PCR, while the TCRdb copy is restricted to in-frame clones and leaves out a portion. The top ten clones hold 30% to 40% of a sample with approximately 560 clones, approximately 73% of them seen once. The germline V gene encodes CDR1 MNHEY and CDR2 SVGAGI. The length of the CDR3 is 14 residues. The junction had 6 bases not matched to a gene; V was cut back by 8 bases and J by 3 bases. Concerning this clone itself: Its antigen is still unknown.

The chain employs TRBV6-5 and TRBJ2-2, with 7 bases fitting TRBD1. The sequences come from blood, collected at autopsy. The sequence came from a female patient between 18 and 49 years old with steroid-refractory graft-versus-host disease after an allogeneic stem cell transplant. Some T cells may possibly be graft donor cells. The CDR3, as DNA: TGTGCCAGCCGACCGGGACAGTACACCGGGGAGCTGTTTTTT. It encodes CASRPGQYTGELFF.